This T cell receptor (beta chain) stems from a study of T cell repertoires in cytomegalovirus infection. Across the whole study: Carrying CMV and the relevant HLA type showed in public TCR beta signatures.

V gave up 1 base and J gave up 1 base, with 10 bases separating them. The CDR3 has 16 amino acids. Germline V gene sequence: CDR1 SGHTA, CDR2 FQGNSA. This clonotype was recorded at least ten times. What it recognizes is unknown. TCRdb reanalysed the reads using MiXCR and keeps one entry per CDR3 protein. Of about 740,000 distinct CDR3 sequences listed, 30% to 40% are singletons. General study findings and limits: In two of eight donors, the top clonotype was HLA-C-restricted CMV-specific.

The clonotype was recovered from a human donor in good health (CMV status not recorded). Some clones in this sample may be carry-over from other donors' samples. This material consisted of cultured PBMCs, taken from culture after CMV antigen stimulation. The chain employs TRBV7-2 and TRBJ2-2, with TRBD2 as a possible D gene (5 bases). CDR3 in DNA: TGTGCCAGCAGCTTAGTACCGGGGATGAACACCGGGGAGCTGTTTTTT. Its translation is CASSLVPGMNTGELFF.